These T cell receptor beta chains were read from a single sample in a study of T cells in Graves' hyperthyroidism and ophthalmopathy. MiXCR was run by TCRdb on the multiplex PCR reads, yielding one entry per CDR3 protein. The sample includes roughly 500,000 distinct CDR3 sequences, approximately 44% seen only once; the top ten take around 17%. The sequenced sample consisted of peripheral blood or thyroid tissue (not recorded which). These receptors came from an adult woman with Graves' disease, either hyperthyroidism or ophthalmopathy (not recorded which). CDR3s leave out the opening cysteine and the closing phenylalanine or tryptophan. The order of the fields is CDR3 protein, V gene, CDR3 length, D gene. The D gene is left open where the match is weak.

ATSSARVSIGISPLH	TRBV15	15	-
ASGGQLDEQY	TRBV5-6	10	-
ASSLGPGGDTQY	TRBV5-1	12	-
ASRGRADYEQY	TRBV11-1	11	-
ASSLEAGQGAGINTEAF	TRBV5-1	17	TRBD1
ASSFYGDNQPQH	TRBV5-6	12	-
SVGRTGGNEQY	TRBV29-1	11	-
ASSSFRDRRQNTEAF	TRBV2	15	TRBD1
ASSTRQGANVLT	TRBV19	12	-
ASSLRGTKAF	TRBV5-1	10	-
ASSRGQVSGANVLT	TRBV7-3	14	TRBD1
SRETGLYEQY	TRBV29-1	10	TRBD1
ASRPQDYGANVLT	TRBV7-3	13	-
ASSGADEQY	TRBV5-5	9	-
ASSEPAASTYEQY	TRBV2	13	-
ASSRWTGSGFSEAF	TRBV6-5	14	TRBD1
SSSPNTGELF	TRBV28	10	-
ASSLDGGPNYGYT	TRBV5-1	13	-
ASSAVKVNQPQH	TRBV25-1	12	-
ASSGTETQY	TRBV5-5	9	-
ASSSQPGGAGFEGGYT	TRBV7-9	16	-
ASSTSSGSSYEQY	TRBV7-2	13	TRBD2
ASRHGGGTRTYEQY	TRBV5-6	14	-
ASSPRTSGRKY	TRBV14	11	TRBD2
ASSYSPQPQTYEQY	TRBV6-5	14	-
ASLSSLDARPQETQY	TRBV7-2	15	-
ASSAETGNYGYT	TRBV9	12	-
ASSSLGWGTDGYT	TRBV5-1	13	-
ASRGSGRGSGELF	TRBV3-1	13	TRBD2
ASSFGPEAF	TRBV5-1	9	-